This T cell receptor beta chain was obtained from a study of cytomegalovirus exposure and HLA in healthy donors. Study-wide context: The use of the same platform for the approximately 130 validation repertoires and the roughly 680 first-cohort repertoires was reported by a later analysis. Study-level findings and limits: With high specificity and sensitivity, the classifier reportedly diagnosed cytomegalovirus status.

To note about this clone: What it recognizes is unknown.

The V gene lost 5 bases and the J gene lost 0 bases, with 17 bases spanning the gap. There are 16 residues in the CDR3. The germline gives CDR1 SGHAT, CDR2 FQDESV (reference sequence). The data were produced by immunoSEQ multiplex PCR, yet TCRdb's version contains in-frame clones alone and is incomplete. The table lists 150,000 to 200,000 clones, 70% to 90% of them singletons. The approximately 120-subject validation cohort, separate from the roughly 670-subject first cohort, included the donors. The TCR sequence derives from a young man in good health and CMV-seropositive. Sequences were obtained from PBMCs. The chain employs TRBV11-1 and TRBJ2-7; D possibly corresponds to TRBD2 (6 bases). The CDR3: CASSTFSGLSSYEQYF. The CDR3 region has the DNA TGTGCCAGCAGCACCTTTAGCGGCCTTAGCTCCTACGAGCAGTACTTC.